Described below is a single T cell receptor beta chain sequence and its context. This record belongs to a study of blood T cell repertoires in COVID-19. Germline lookup yields CDR1 MGHRA and CDR2 YSYEKL. V was clipped by 1 base and J by 2 bases, with 8 bases between them. The CDR3 has 14 residues. Libraries were prepared by immunoSEQ multiplex PCR; TCRdb keeps only in-frame clonotypes and omits some of them. The sample includes tens of thousands of clones, around 87% of them seen just once. The chain employs TRBV4-1 and TRBJ1-1, with D possibly being TRBD1 (6 bases). The sequenced material came from peripheral blood. The source is a human donor in a cohort sampled during active COVID-19. CDR3 amino acids: CASSQAGGNTEAFF. Here the CDR3 DNA reads TGCGCCAGCAGCCAAGCGGGGGGCAACACTGAAGCTTTCTTT.